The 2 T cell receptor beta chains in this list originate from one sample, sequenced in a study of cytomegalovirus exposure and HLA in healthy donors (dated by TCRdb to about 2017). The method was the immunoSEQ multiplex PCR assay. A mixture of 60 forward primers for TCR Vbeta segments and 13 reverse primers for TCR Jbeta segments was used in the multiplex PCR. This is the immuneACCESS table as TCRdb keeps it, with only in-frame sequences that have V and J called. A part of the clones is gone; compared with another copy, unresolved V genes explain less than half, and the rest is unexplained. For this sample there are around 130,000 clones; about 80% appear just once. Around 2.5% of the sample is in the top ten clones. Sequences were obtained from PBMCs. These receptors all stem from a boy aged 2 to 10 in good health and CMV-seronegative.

Here the CDR3 reads CASSSSGSKGETQYF. The CDR3 DNA reads as TGTGCCAGCAGTTCTAGCGGGAGTAAGGGAGAGACCCAGTACTTC. The V and J genes are TRBV6-5 and TRBJ2-5, with 10 bases identical to TRBD2. The CDR3 contains 15 residues. Per germline, CDR1 MNHEY and CDR2 SVGAGI. The V gene end was trimmed by 4 bases and the J gene end by 4 bases; junction bases not matched to a gene: 6.

The DNA of the CDR3 is TGTGCCAGCAGCGTTTCGACAGGAAACAGTGGCTACACCTTC. Translated: CASSVSTGNSGYTF. The V and J genes are TRBV9 and TRBJ1-2; the D gene is possibly TRBD1 (6 bases). This CDR3 is built from 14 residues. The V end lost 2 bases, the J end lost 7 bases, and 15 bases lay between the germline ends. Germline V lookup: CDR1 SGDLS, CDR2 YYNGEE.